What follows are 26 T cell receptor beta chains derived from one specimen sequenced in a study of blood T cell repertoires in COVID-19. Assay used: immunoSEQ multiplex PCR; TCRdb lists only in-frame clones, some missing. The sample has approximately 670,000 clones; approximately 90% are singletons. The sample comprised peripheral blood. These receptors all stem from a woman under 30 with acute or convalescent COVID-19.

The V call is TRBV6-5, the J call TRBJ1-2, with D possibly being TRBD1 (6 bases). V lost 8 bases and J lost 3, with 13 bases in between. Germline V gives CDR1 MNHEY, CDR2 SVGAGI. This CDR3 is 13 amino acids long. The CDR3 sequence: CASLPRTDYGYTF. CDR3 in DNA: TGTGCCAGCCTCCCAAGGACAGACTATGGCTACACCTTC.

This chain joins TRBV5-1 and TRBJ2-1; TRBD1 matches at 9 bases. Germline V gives CDR1 SGHRS, CDR2 YFSETQ. The CDR3 is made up of 15 amino acids. The V and J ends lost 4 bases and 10 bases, in that order; junction bases with no gene match: 12. The DNA of the CDR3 is TGCGCCAGCAGCCTAGATACAGGGGGCAGTCGGGAGCAGTTCTTC. Translation gives CASSLDTGGSREQFF.

The chain couples TRBV4-1 to TRBJ1-3, with D possibly TRBD1 on 5 matching bases. CDR3 length equals 20 residues. CDR1 and CDR2 from the germline V gene are MGHRA and YSYEKL. Deletions cut 1 base from V and 0 bases from J, with 22 bases between. This CDR3 reads CASSQVQVEFVGPSGNTIYF. In nucleotides, the CDR3 is TGCGCCAGCAGCCAAGTACAAGTGGAGTTCGTGGGGCCCTCTGGAAACACCATATATTTT.

The chain has TRBV2 and TRBJ2-7, with a weak D call TRBD1 (6 bases). Germline assignment: CDR1 SNHLY and CDR2 FYNNEI. The V and J ends lost 8 bases and 4 bases respectively, with 18 bases between them. This CDR3 has 14 residues. The DNA for the CDR3 is TGTGCCAGCCTGTGGCCAGGGGAAAAATACGAGCAGTACTTC. Translation gives CASLWPGEKYEQYF.

The gene calls are TRBV9 and TRBJ2-2; no reliable D call. Trimming removed 4 bases from V and 0 bases from J, with 10 bases in between. CDR3 size: 15 residues. Germline V gene sequence: CDR1 SGDLS, CDR2 YYNGEE. The CDR3 region is CASSPRTANTGELFF. The CDR3 DNA sequence: TGTGCCAGCAGCCCGCGTACCGCGAACACCGGGGAGCTGTTTTTT.

Written as DNA, the CDR3 is TGTGCCAGCAGCTTAGGGCGTCGCAATGAGCAGTTCTTC. Its protein is CASSLGRRNEQFF. The chain recombines TRBV13 with TRBJ2-1; D is undetermined. There are 13 residues in the CDR3. Germline V gene sequence: CDR1 PRHDT, CDR2 FYEKMQ (reference sequence). Trimming left V 0 bases short and J 6 bases short, with 6 bases between.

The J gene is TRBJ2-7, the V gene TRBV2; D uncertain. CDR3 length: 17 amino acids. V lost 8 bases and J lost 2, with 25 bases in between. Germline lookup yields CDR1 SNHLY and CDR2 FYNNEI. The CDR3 region is CASDEFRDSPVAYEQYF. CDR3 sequence (DNA): TGTGCCAGCGACGAGTTTCGTGACTCTCCGGTCGCCTACGAGCAGTACTTC.

The rearrangement uses TRBV19 and TRBJ1-6, with D possibly being TRBD1 (5 bases). V was cut by 7 bases and J by 6 bases, with 13 bases left in between. The CDR3 loop spans 14 amino acids. Germline V gives CDR1 LNHDA, CDR2 SQIVND (reference sequence). DNA of the CDR3: TGTGCCAGTACCACGACAGTGACTAATTCACCCCTCCACTTT. Its translation: CASTTTVTNSPLHF.

The chain has TRBV6-5 and TRBJ2-3; D possibly corresponds to TRBD2 (6 bases). Looked up from germline, CDR1 is MNHEY and CDR2 is SVGAGI. This CDR3 is built from 15 residues. Trimming removed 1 base at V and 4 bases at J, with 12 bases between. The DNA of the CDR3 is TGTGCCAGCAGTTACTATGCTGGGGGGTCAGATACGCAGTATTTT. Protein: CASSYYAGGSDTQYF.

The chain couples TRBV7-8 to TRBJ1-1, with TRBD1 matching 10 bases. The CDR3 sequence is 15 residues long. With 5 bases clipped from V and 4 bases from J, the junction kept 7 bases outside the gene matches. The V gene's germline CDR1 is SGHVS and CDR2 FQNEAQ. CDR3 sequence reads: CASSARQGAPTEAFF. DNA for the CDR3: TGTGCCAGCAGCGCCCGACAGGGGGCGCCCACTGAAGCTTTCTTT.

This chain joins TRBV30 and TRBJ1-2; D ambiguous. Germline V gene lookup returns CDR1 GTSNPN and CDR2 SVGIG (reference sequence). The germline V and J ends were trimmed by 5 bases and 4 bases, with 8 bases remaining between them. The CDR3 covers 11 residues. This CDR3 reads CAWLVSYGYTF. As DNA, the CDR3 is TGTGCCTGGCTCGTGAGCTATGGCTACACCTTC.

The CDR3 nucleotides are TGTGCCAGCAACGACGGGACAGGAAGGGAAAAACTGTTTTTT. This gives the protein CASNDGTGREKLFF. The chain links TRBV9 to TRBJ1-4; the match to TRBD1 covers 8 bases. The CDR3 runs 14 residues. The junction had 9 bases not matched to a gene; V was cut back by 6 bases and J by 8 bases. CDR1 and CDR2 (germline): SGDLS, YYNGEE.

This chain uses TRBV29-1 with TRBJ2-3; 11 bases map to TRBD2. Germline CDR1 and CDR2: SQVTM and ANQGSEA. The CDR3 has 17 amino acids. The ends lost 7 bases at V and 2 bases at J; junction bases unmatched: 14. CDR3 loop: CSAPWGLAGGLTDTQYF. The CDR3 DNA sequence: TGCAGCGCCCCCTGGGGGCTAGCGGGGGGCCTCACAGATACGCAGTATTTT.

The gene calls are TRBV6-5 and TRBJ2-5, with a tentative D call TRBD2 (6 bases). Trimming pared 0 bases from V and 4 bases from J, leaving 9 bases between. This CDR3 region has 14 residues. CDR1 is MNHEY, CDR2 SVGAGI, per germline. The chain's CDR3 is CASSYSRGLETQYF. DNA for the CDR3: TGTGCCAGCAGTTACTCGCGGGGACTAGAGACCCAGTACTTC.

The rearrangement joins TRBV30 to TRBJ1-1; D not resolved. V dropped 5 bases and J dropped 2 bases, with 12 bases sitting between them. In germline, CDR1 is GTSNPN, CDR2 SVGIG (reference sequence). This CDR3 region has 13 residues. CDR3 sequence (DNA): TGTGCCTGGTCCATGGGCCACAACACTGAAGCTTTCTTT. It codes for CAWSMGHNTEAFF.

This CDR3 is CASSWGPENYGYTF. The CDR3 bases are TGCGCCAGCAGCTGGGGGCCGGAGAACTATGGCTACACCTTC. This sequence joins TRBV5-1 and TRBJ1-2, with D maybe TRBD1 (6 bases). The CDR3 contains 14 residues. Trimming took 3 bases from V and 2 from J, leaving 11 bases between them. The V gene's germline CDR1 is SGHRS and CDR2 YFSETQ.

The CDR3, as DNA: TGTGCCAGCAGTGAGAACGACGGGAGGAACACTGAAGCTTTCTTT. This encodes CASSENDGRNTEAFF. The chain links TRBV6-1 to TRBJ1-1, with no clear D. CDR1 and CDR2 (germline): MNHNS, SASEGT. The germline V and J ends were trimmed by 3 bases and 1 base, with 12 bases remaining between them. The CDR3 covers 15 residues.

As to this clone: Other nucleotide sequences from this sample produce the same CDR3. The chain couples TRBV30 to TRBJ1-2, with TRBD1 matching 9 bases. J lost 5 bases, V lost 5 bases, and 0 bases had no gene match. CDR1 is GTSNPN, CDR2 SVGIG, per germline (reference sequence). The CDR3 consists of 11 residues. The CDR3 DNA follows: TGTGCCTGGGGGACAGGGTATGGCTACACCTTC. Translating gives CAWGTGYGYTF. Full variable domain (outside the CDR3, taken from reference TRBV30 and TRBJ1-2): SQTIHQWPATLVQPVGSPLSLECTVEGTSNPNLYWYRQAAGRGLQLLFYSVGIGQISSEVPQNLSASRPQDRQFILSSKKLLLSDSGFYLCAWGTGYGYTFGSGTRLTVV.

This sequence joins TRBV2 and TRBJ2-2; D is possibly TRBD1 (6 bases). The germline V gene encodes CDR1 SNHLY and CDR2 FYNNEI. V shed 8 bases and J shed 2 bases, with 12 bases lying between them. This CDR3 has 14 residues. CDR3: CASRKDRNTGELFF. The DNA of the CDR3 is TGTGCCAGCCGTAAGGACAGAAACACCGGGGAGCTGTTTTTT.

This clone showed up just a few times. This sequence joins TRBV24-1 and TRBJ2-7; D is unresolved. The V and J ends lost 3 bases and 4 bases respectively, with 9 bases between them. Per the germline V gene, CDR1 is KGHDR and CDR2 is SFDVKD. CDR3 size: 13 residues. This CDR3 reads CATSDTVSYEQYF. In DNA form, the CDR3 reads TGTGCCACCAGTGATACGGTTTCATACGAGCAGTACTTC.

The chain couples TRBV6-1 to TRBJ1-2; D may be TRBD1 (6 bases). Looked up from germline, CDR1 is MNHNS and CDR2 is SASEGT. The CDR3 is 17 amino acids. Trimming left V 3 bases short and J 6 bases short, with 23 bases between. CDR3: CASSDRPLRGAGNGYTF. The CDR3 nucleotides read TGTGCCAGCAGTGACCGACCCCTGCGGGGGGCAGGGAATGGCTACACCTTC.

The chain combines TRBV5-5 with TRBJ1-2, with TRBD1 matching 7 bases. Per germline, CDR1 SGHKS and CDR2 YYEKEE (reference sequence). J was trimmed by 8 bases and V by 0 bases; bases with no gene match: 7. This CDR3 spans 14 amino acids. Here the CDR3 reads CASSLGTGIPGYTF. The CDR3 region has the DNA TGTGCCAGCAGCTTGGGGACAGGAATCCCAGGCTACACCTTC.

V gene TRBV10-2 combines with J gene TRBJ2-7; D gene uncertain. The CDR3 has 12 amino acids. Germline V lookup: CDR1 WSHSY, CDR2 SAAADI. Trimming took 5 bases from V and 1 from J, leaving 6 bases between them. The CDR3 sequence: CASSPSSYEQYF. Here the CDR3 DNA reads TGCGCCAGCAGTCCTTCTTCCTACGAGCAGTACTTC.

The gene calls are TRBV12-5 and TRBJ2-5; D not certain. This CDR3 is 17 amino acids long. CDR1 LGHNT and CDR2 FRNRAP come from the germline V gene. Between the trimmed V and J ends, which lost 0 bases and 4 bases, there was a span of 18 bases. DNA of the CDR3: TGTGCTAGTGGTTTGGTACGGGTACAAACCTTAGGAGAGACCCAGTACTTC. The encoded protein is CASGLVRVQTLGETQYF.

The CDR3 DNA sequence: TGTGCCAGCAGCTTTGACAGACGTCCCTCCTACAATGAGCAGTTCTTC. It is translated as CASSFDRRPSYNEQFF. This rearrangement joins TRBV7-6 to TRBJ2-1; a possible D gene is TRBD1 (5 bases). This CDR3 spans 16 amino acids. V was shortened by 3 bases and J by 0 bases, with 12 bases between the two germline ends. Germline CDR1 SGHVS, CDR2 FNYEAQ.

The chain recombines TRBV3-1 (or the pseudogene TRBV3-2) with TRBJ1-6; possibly TRBD1 for D (6 bases). The CDR3 contains 18 residues. Germline lookup yields CDR1 LGHDT and CDR2 YNNKEL (reference sequence). Trimming cost V 0 bases and J 2 bases, with 14 bases left between them. The CDR3 here is CASSQDQQGWAYNSPLHF. CDR3 in DNA: TGTGCCAGCAGCCAAGATCAACAGGGCTGGGCCTATAATTCACCCCTCCACTTT.